A single sample is the source of the 12 T cell receptor beta chains below, sequenced in a study of cytomegalovirus exposure and HLA in healthy donors. PCR used 60 Vbeta primers and 13 Jbeta primers. Generated by immunoSEQ multiplex PCR, the TCRdb table keeps only in-frame clones and is missing some. The sample consists of about 130,000 clones, about two thirds of them appearing once. Material: PBMCs. These receptors originate from a woman aged 55-69 years in good health and CMV-seropositive.

The chain is built from TRBV5-1 and TRBJ1-4; 10 bases agree with TRBD1. The CDR3 runs 15 residues. Germline CDR1 is SGHRS and CDR2 is YFSETQ. V trimming: 4 bases; J trimming: 7 bases; junction bases outside the gene matches: 7. The CDR3 protein is CASSMGGQGIEKLFF. The CDR3 DNA sequence: TGCGCCAGCAGCATGGGGGGACAGGGGATTGAAAAACTGTTTTTT.

CDR3 in amino acids: CASVRGGNTEAFF. The CDR3 DNA sequence: TGTGCCAGCGTTAGGGGCGGAAACACTGAAGCTTTCTTT. The gene calls are TRBV7-9 and TRBJ1-1, with a tentative D call TRBD1 (5 bases). V was pared by 8 bases and J by 2 bases, with 12 bases between. This CDR3 region has 13 residues. Germline V gives CDR1 SEHNR, CDR2 FQNEAQ (reference sequence). Supplemented by reference TRBV7-9 and TRBJ1-1, the full variable domain reads DTGVSQNPRHKITKRGQNVTFRCDPISEHNRLYWYRQTLGQGPEFLTYFQNEAQLEKSRLLSDRFSAERPKGSFSTLEIQRTEQGDSAMYLCASVRGGNTEAFFGQGTRLTVV.

The chain employs TRBV5-1 and TRBJ1-3; D is perhaps TRBD1 (5 bases). Germline V lookup: CDR1 SGHRS, CDR2 YFSETQ. Trimming removed 4 bases at V and 0 bases at J, with 14 bases between. There are 16 residues in the CDR3. The CDR3 loop reads CASSLDAGGSGNTIYF. CDR3 nucleotide sequence: TGCGCCAGCAGCCTGGACGCGGGGGGCTCTGGAAACACCATATATTTT. Full variable domain (remainder filled in from reference TRBV5-1 and TRBJ1-3): KAGVTQTPRYLIKTRGQQVTLSCSPISGHRSVSWYQQTPGQGLQFLFEYFSETQRNKGNFPGRFSGRQFSNSRSEMNVSTLELGDSALYLCASSLDAGGSGNTIYFGEGSWLTVV.

The chain recombines TRBV2 with TRBJ1-6; 8 bases map to TRBD1. Trimming cost V 7 bases and J 6 bases; bases outside gene matches: 5. CDR3 length equals 14 residues. Per germline, CDR1 SNHLY and CDR2 FYNNEI. The DNA of the CDR3 is TGTGCCAGCATCCCGGACAGGGCTAATTCACCCCTCCACTTT. This codes for CASIPDRANSPLHF.

V gene TRBV11-2 combines with J gene TRBJ1-2; a weak D match, TRBD1 (5 bases). This CDR3 region has 18 residues. With 4 bases removed from V and 6 bases from J, the gap between germline ends came to 27 bases. The germline CDR1 and CDR2 sequences are SGHAT and FQNNGV. The chain's CDR3 is CASSSLHRPRVRTDGYTF. The CDR3 nucleotides are TGTGCCAGCAGCTCCCTCCATCGCCCCAGGGTACGGACGGATGGCTACACCTTC.

The chain has TRBV6-1 and TRBJ1-2; D unclear. This CDR3 region has 14 residues. Trimming left V 0 bases short and J 4 bases short, with 9 bases between. The germline gives CDR1 MNHNS, CDR2 SASEGT. The CDR3, as DNA: TGTGCCAGCAGTGAAGCGCATGAGGCCTATGGCTACACCTTC. It translates to CASSEAHEAYGYTF.

CDR3 sequence: CASGGSGRRRGTGELFF. The DNA of the CDR3 is TGTGCCAGTGGGGGTAGCGGGAGGCGACGCGGCACCGGGGAGCTGTTTTTT. The chain has TRBV19 and TRBJ2-2, with 10 bases identical to TRBD2. The CDR3 has 17 residues. Germline V gene data show CDR1 as LNHDA and CDR2 as SQIVND (reference sequence). The V segment lost 8 bases and the J segment 4 bases; nucleotides outside the gene matches: 13.

V and J are TRBV29-1 and TRBJ2-2; D is possibly TRBD2 (6 bases). The CDR3 spans 13 residues. Trimming took off 5 bases at V and 4 bases at J, with 11 bases between the two ends. Germline assignment: CDR1 SQVTM and CDR2 ANQGSEA. The CDR3: CSVTSRVTGELFF. CDR3 DNA: TGCAGCGTTACTAGCAGGGTCACCGGGGAGCTGTTTTTT.

The genes are TRBV4-2 and TRBJ2-3; 7 positions match TRBD2. This CDR3 spans 17 amino acids. V lost 0 bases and J lost 2; bases outside the gene matches: 8. Germline V gene data show CDR1 as LGHNA and CDR2 as YNFKEQ. CDR3 DNA: TGTGCCAGCAGCCAAGATCTTGAGGGAGGGTACACAGATACGCAGTATTTT. As protein: CASSQDLEGGYTDTQYF.

The CDR3 is CASSLLLAGQFF. The CDR3 coding sequence is TGTGCCAGCAGCTTGCTTCTAGCGGGGCAGTTCTTC. The V and J genes are TRBV7-9 and TRBJ2-1; 8 nucleotides line up with TRBD2. CDR1 is SEHNR, CDR2 FQNEAQ, per germline (reference sequence). This CDR3 has 12 amino acids. V dropped 3 bases and J dropped 12; count of bases not matched to a gene: 4.

The sample holds a few counts of this clone. V is TRBV19 and J is TRBJ2-1; D is uncertain. Germline V gene lookup returns CDR1 LNHDA and CDR2 SQIVND (reference sequence). Trimming took 5 bases from V and 0 from J, leaving 11 bases between them. This CDR3 has 15 amino acids. The CDR3 DNA reads TGTGCCAGTAGTGAATCCCTGAGCTCCTACAATGAGCAGTTCTTC. It is translated as CASSESLSSYNEQFF.

This clone was recorded once. The V and J genes are TRBV29-1 and TRBJ2-3; possibly TRBD1 for D (6 bases). Looked up from germline, CDR1 is SQVTM and CDR2 is ANQGSEA. This CDR3 has 15 amino acids. The V end was cut by 4 bases, the J end by 1 base, with 15 bases between. Written as DNA, the CDR3 is TGCAGCGTTGGGCTCGCGGACAGTCGCACAGATACGCAGTATTTT. It specifies CSVGLADSRTDTQYF.